Following are 8 T cell receptor beta chains from one sample sequenced in a study of metastatic and nonmetastatic thyroid tumors. With MiXCR, TCRdb called clones anew from the PCR reads. The repertoire holds roughly 41,000 clones, with 16% as singletons. Treatment of any kind had been given to no patient before thyroid surgery. Input material: blood. Receptors were obtained from a female donor with papillary thyroid cancer or a benign thyroid nodule (not recorded which). Some clones in this sample may be carry-over from other donors' samples.

Concerning this clone: This could be a read error, since a much larger clone is one nucleotide away. This CDR3 is also generated by other DNA sequences in the sample. The rearrangement uses TRBV12-3 or TRBV12-4 and TRBJ1-1; the D is unclear. The CDR3 extends over 13 amino acids. CDR3 DNA sequence: TGTGCCAGCAGTTTAGGTGGGAACACTGAAGCTTTTTTT. Amino acids: CASSLGGNTEAFF.

This chain links TRBV7-3 with TRBJ1-5; D is ambiguous. With 2 bases removed from V and 7 bases from J, the gap between germline ends came to 9 bases. The CDR3 length is 13 residues. Germline lookup yields CDR1 SGHTA and CDR2 FQGTGA. CDR3 DNA sequence: TGTGCCAGCAGCTTACCGGTGGACCAGCCCCAGCATTTT. The encoded protein is CASSLPVDQPQHF.

This clone was counted at least ten times. V and J are TRBV16 and TRBJ2-3, with D possibly being TRBD2 (6 bases). Germline V gene lookup returns CDR1 KGHSY and CDR2 FQNENV. This CDR3 spans 11 amino acids. Between the trimmed V and J ends, which lost 7 bases and 6 bases, there was a span of 8 bases. The CDR3 sequence: CASKAGDTQYF. CDR3 DNA: TGTGCCAGCAAGGCGGGGGATACGCAGTATTTT.

The CDR3 bases are TGTGCCTGGGGGACAGTACGGTTCACTGAAGCTTTCTTT. This encodes CAWGTVRFTEAFF. The V and J genes are TRBV30 and TRBJ1-1, with 7 bases aligning to TRBD1. Trimming at V came to 5 bases and at J to 4 bases, leaving 7 bases not matched to a gene. The CDR3 totals 13 residues. In germline, CDR1 is GTSNPN, CDR2 SVGIG (reference sequence).

This clone was seen only a few times. A much larger clone differs from this one at a single base, so this may be a read error. CDR3 nucleotide sequence: TGCAGCGTTGCGTGCTCCCCGGATGCATCCTACAATGAGCAGTTCTTC. Translation: CSVACSPDASYNEQFF. The chain has TRBV29-1 and TRBJ2-1, with no clear D. This CDR3 spans 16 amino acids. Trimming took off 4 bases at V and 1 base at J, with 17 bases between the two ends. In germline, CDR1 is SQVTM, CDR2 ANQGSEA.

V usage is TRBV28 and J usage is TRBJ2-5; no clear D gene. Germline lookup yields CDR1 MDHEN and CDR2 SYDVKM. V was shortened by 2 bases and J by 2 bases, with 9 bases between the two germline ends. The CDR3 consists of 14 residues. The CDR3 loop reads CASSLLWQQETQYF. The DNA for the CDR3 is TGTGCCAGCAGTTTACTTTGGCAGCAAGAGACCCAGTACTTC.

The chain combines TRBV20-1 with TRBJ2-3; no definite D call. The germline V and J ends were trimmed by 5 bases and 2 bases, with 14 bases remaining between them. This CDR3 has 14 amino acids. Germline assignment: CDR1 DFQATT and CDR2 SNEGSKA (reference sequence). CDR3 amino acids: CSADATTFTDTQYF. The CDR3 region has the DNA TGCAGTGCTGACGCGACGACCTTCACAGATACGCAGTATTTT.

This clone was picked up many times. The rearrangement uses TRBV6-1 and TRBJ2-5; 7 bases match TRBD1. CDR1 and CDR2 (germline): MNHNS, SASEGT. There are 16 residues in the CDR3. The V segment lost 5 bases and the J segment 2 bases; nucleotides outside the gene matches: 11. In DNA form, the CDR3 reads TGTGCCAGCAGTTCGGACCGGACAGGAAAACAAGAGACCCAGTACTTC. Protein product: CASSSDRTGKQETQYF.